Listed here are 13 T cell receptor beta chains from one sample, sequenced in a study of blood T cell repertoires in COVID-19. The method was immunoSEQ multiplex PCR; TCRdb's version includes in-frame clones alone and lacks a portion of them. Of over 60,000 clones in the sample, roughly 92% are singletons; the top ten hold approximately 6%. The sample was peripheral blood. These receptors were obtained from a human donor in a cohort sampled during active COVID-19.

The rearrangement links TRBV28 to TRBJ1-4; D might be TRBD1 (5 bases). CDR1 MDHEN and CDR2 SYDVKM come from the germline V gene. The CDR3 is made up of 13 amino acids. Trimming took off 8 bases at V and 6 bases at J, with 13 bases between the two ends. The CDR3, as DNA: TGTGCCAGCCAGGGATTTCAGGATGAAAAACTGTTTTTT. It codes for CASQGFQDEKLFF.

The chain combines TRBV4-2 with TRBJ1-4; the D gene is possibly TRBD1 (5 bases). This CDR3 has 18 amino acids. Trimming stripped 1 base from V and 5 bases from J, with 20 bases between. Germline V gives CDR1 LGHNA, CDR2 YNFKEQ. The CDR3, as DNA: TGTGCCAGCAGCCAAGTCCCACCCCGGGGGAAGGAAAATGAAAAACTGTTTTTT. Its translation: CASSQVPPRGKENEKLFF.

V and J are TRBV9 and TRBJ2-2, with TRBD2 as a possible D gene (5 bases). This CDR3 spans 15 amino acids. Per the germline V gene, CDR1 is SGDLS and CDR2 is YYNGEE. Trimming took 0 bases from V and 6 from J, leaving 12 bases between them. The CDR3 loop reads CASSVETLGPGELFF. The CDR3 region has the DNA TGTGCCAGCAGCGTAGAGACACTAGGCCCCGGGGAGCTGTTTTTT.

V gene TRBV10-3 combines with J gene TRBJ2-7, with 8 bases matching TRBD1. Per the germline V gene, CDR1 is ENHRY and CDR2 is SYGVKD. V trimming: 2 bases; J trimming: 3 bases; junction bases outside the gene matches: 6. The CDR3 is 15 amino acids. The CDR3 DNA reads TGTGCCATCAGTGAGGCGGCAGGGGGCCACTACGAGCAGTACTTC. Its translation: CAISEAAGGHYEQYF.

The rearrangement uses TRBV9 and TRBJ2-2; TRBD2 matches 7 bases. The J segment lost 4 bases and the V segment lost 4 bases, leaving 13 bases of the junction unmatched. There are 17 residues in the CDR3. CDR1 SGDLS and CDR2 YYNGEE come from the germline V gene. CDR3 loop: CASSPPGRESITGELFF. As DNA, the CDR3 is TGTGCCAGCAGCCCCCCAGGGCGGGAGTCAATCACCGGGGAGCTGTTTTTT.

The chain has TRBV11-3 and TRBJ1-1, with 10 bases that match TRBD1. The length of the CDR3 is 15 residues. Losses at the gene ends were 1 base for V and 4 bases for J; bases not matched to a gene: 3. In germline, CDR1 is SGHNT, CDR2 YENEEA. The CDR3 here is CASSLGDRGITEAFF. The CDR3 DNA reads as TGTGCCAGCAGCTTAGGGGACAGGGGAATCACTGAAGCTTTCTTT. Using reference TRBV11-3 and TRBJ1-1 for the parts outside the CDR3, the full variable domain is EAGVVQSPRYKIIEKKQPVAFWCNPISGHNTLYWYLQNLGQGPELLIRYENEEAVDDSQLPKDRFSAERLKGVDSTLKIQPAELGDSAVYLCASSLGDRGITEAFFGQGTRLTVV.

The chain employs TRBV5-1 and TRBJ2-7, with D tentatively TRBD2 (6 bases). Per the germline V gene, CDR1 is SGHRS and CDR2 is YFSETQ. The CDR3 covers 11 residues. Trimming cost V 7 bases and J 13 bases, with 18 bases left between them. This chain's CDR3 is CASQDRGTIYF. The CDR3, as DNA: TGCGCCAGCCAAGATCGCGGGACGATATACTTC.

This clone was seen just once. The chain has TRBV5-1 and TRBJ2-1; a possible D gene is TRBD2 (5 bases). Germline CDR1 SGHRS, CDR2 YFSETQ. V lost 8 bases and J 11 bases, leaving 14 bases between the germline ends. This CDR3 is built from 11 residues. This CDR3 is CASTDSEKQFF. Here the CDR3 DNA reads TGCGCCAGTACTGATAGCGAGAAGCAGTTCTTC. The full variable domain, its missing parts supplied by reference TRBV5-1 and TRBJ2-1, is KAGVTQTPRYLIKTRGQQVTLSCSPISGHRSVSWYQQTPGQGLQFLFEYFSETQRNKGNFPGRFSGRQFSNSRSEMNVSTLELGDSALYLCASTDSEKQFFGPGTRLTVL.

This sequence joins TRBV7-2 and TRBJ2-7; TRBD2 is a possible D gene (5 bases). The CDR3 runs to 14 residues. Germline CDR1 SGHTA, CDR2 FQGNSA. V was clipped by 1 base and J by 5 bases, with 12 bases between them. The CDR3 DNA is TGTGCCAGCAGCTTAGGGCGAGGGAACCACGAGCAGTACTTC. It is translated as CASSLGRGNHEQYF.

The chain has TRBV30 and TRBJ2-7, with TRBD2 as a possible D gene (6 bases). The V end lost 1 base, the J end lost 2 bases, and 15 bases lay between the germline ends. This CDR3 has 15 residues. CDR1 and CDR2 from the germline V gene are GTSNPN and SVGIG (reference sequence). CDR3 nucleotides: TGTGCCTGGAGTGGTTGGAGGGCGATGACCTACGAGCAGTACTTC. Translated, it gives CAWSGWRAMTYEQYF.

The V and J genes are TRBV5-8 and TRBJ2-3, with D maybe TRBD2 (6 bases). CDR3 length: 14 residues. CDR1 SGHTS and CDR2 YDEGEE come from the germline V gene. V lost 4 bases to trimming and J lost 4 bases, with 13 bases between them. CDR3 in amino acids: CASSRTKTSDTQYF. The CDR3 DNA reads TGTGCCAGCAGCCGGACTAAAACTTCAGATACGCAGTATTTT.

V is TRBV5-6 and J is TRBJ2-5; 9 bases map to TRBD1. The CDR3 is 14 amino acids. Trimming cost V 3 bases and J 4 bases; bases outside gene matches: 4. Germline CDR1 and CDR2: SGHDT and YYEEEE. The CDR3 protein is CASSSDRGVETQYF. The CDR3 DNA reads as TGTGCCAGCAGCTCGGACAGGGGAGTAGAGACCCAGTACTTC.

The CDR3 loop reads CASSPTTGVGETQYF. For the CDR3, the DNA is TGTGCCAGCTCACCTACGACAGGGGTAGGAGAGACCCAGTACTTC. The chain couples TRBV18 to TRBJ2-5, with 8 bases fitting TRBD1. The V segment lost 3 bases and the J segment 4 bases; nucleotides outside the gene matches: 7. The CDR3 has 15 residues. Per germline, CDR1 KGHSH and CDR2 LQKENI.